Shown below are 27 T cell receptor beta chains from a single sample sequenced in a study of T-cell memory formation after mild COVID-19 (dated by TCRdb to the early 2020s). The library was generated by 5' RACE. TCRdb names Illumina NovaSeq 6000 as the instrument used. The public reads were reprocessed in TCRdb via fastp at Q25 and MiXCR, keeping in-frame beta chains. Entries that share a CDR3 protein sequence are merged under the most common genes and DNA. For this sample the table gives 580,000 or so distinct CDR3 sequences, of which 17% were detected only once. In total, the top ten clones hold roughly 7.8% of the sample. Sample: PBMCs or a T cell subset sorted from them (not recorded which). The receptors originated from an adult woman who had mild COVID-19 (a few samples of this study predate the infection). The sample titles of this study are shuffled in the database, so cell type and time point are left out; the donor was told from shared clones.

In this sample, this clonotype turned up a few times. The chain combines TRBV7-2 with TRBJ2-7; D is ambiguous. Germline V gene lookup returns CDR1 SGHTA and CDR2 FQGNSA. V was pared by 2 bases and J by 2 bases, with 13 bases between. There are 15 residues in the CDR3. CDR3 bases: TGTGCCAGCAGCTTAAGAGGTAACCCCACCTACGAGCAGTACTTC. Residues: CASSLRGNPTYEQYF.

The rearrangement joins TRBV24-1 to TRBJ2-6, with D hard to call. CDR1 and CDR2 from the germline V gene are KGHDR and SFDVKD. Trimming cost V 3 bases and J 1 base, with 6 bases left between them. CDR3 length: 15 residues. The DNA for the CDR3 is TGTGCCACCAGTGATCCGCGGTCTGGGGCCAACGTCCTGACTTTC. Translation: CATSDPRSGANVLTF.

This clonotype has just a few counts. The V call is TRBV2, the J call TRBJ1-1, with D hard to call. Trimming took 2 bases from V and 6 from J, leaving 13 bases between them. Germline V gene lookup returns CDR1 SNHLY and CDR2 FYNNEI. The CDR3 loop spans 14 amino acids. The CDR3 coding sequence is TGTGCCAGCAGTGAATTCGACGGCCAGGCTGAAGCTTTCTTT. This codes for CASSEFDGQAEAFF.

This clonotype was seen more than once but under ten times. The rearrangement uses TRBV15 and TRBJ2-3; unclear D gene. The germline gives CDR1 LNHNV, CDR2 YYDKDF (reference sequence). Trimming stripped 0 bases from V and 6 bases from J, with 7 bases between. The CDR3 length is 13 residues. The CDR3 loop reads CATSRDRKDTQYF. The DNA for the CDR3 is TGTGCCACCAGCAGAGATAGGAAGGATACGCAGTATTTT.

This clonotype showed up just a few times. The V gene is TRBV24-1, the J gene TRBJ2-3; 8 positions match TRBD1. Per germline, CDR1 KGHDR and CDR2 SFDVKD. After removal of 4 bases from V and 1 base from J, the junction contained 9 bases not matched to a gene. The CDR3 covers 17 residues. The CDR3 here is CATSDPGGEPGTDTQYF. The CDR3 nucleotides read TGTGCCACCAGTGACCCAGGGGGCGAGCCCGGCACAGATACGCAGTATTTT.

DNA for the CDR3: TGTGCCAGCAGCCCCGGGACTAGCAACTCCTACGAGCAGTACTTC. Its protein is CASSPGTSNSYEQYF. This sequence joins TRBV25-1 and TRBJ2-7, with TRBD2 matching over 9 bases. The CDR3 sequence is 15 residues long. V shed 6 bases and J 0 bases; nucleotides not matched to a gene: 6. Germline assignment: CDR1 MGHDK and CDR2 SYGVNS.

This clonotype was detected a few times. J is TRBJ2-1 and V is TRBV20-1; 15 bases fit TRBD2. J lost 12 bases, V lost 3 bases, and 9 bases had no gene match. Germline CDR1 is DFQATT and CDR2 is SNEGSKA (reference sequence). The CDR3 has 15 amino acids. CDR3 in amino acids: CSARPSGLAGGSQFF. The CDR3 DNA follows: TGCAGTGCTAGGCCCTCGGGACTAGCGGGAGGTTCGCAGTTCTTC.

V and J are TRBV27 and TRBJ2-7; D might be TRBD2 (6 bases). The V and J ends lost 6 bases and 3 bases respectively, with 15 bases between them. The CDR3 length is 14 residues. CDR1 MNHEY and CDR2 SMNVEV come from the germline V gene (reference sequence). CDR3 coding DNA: TGTGCCAGCAGGCTCCGGGGGTCCCTCTACGAGCAGTACTTC. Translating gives CASRLRGSLYEQYF.

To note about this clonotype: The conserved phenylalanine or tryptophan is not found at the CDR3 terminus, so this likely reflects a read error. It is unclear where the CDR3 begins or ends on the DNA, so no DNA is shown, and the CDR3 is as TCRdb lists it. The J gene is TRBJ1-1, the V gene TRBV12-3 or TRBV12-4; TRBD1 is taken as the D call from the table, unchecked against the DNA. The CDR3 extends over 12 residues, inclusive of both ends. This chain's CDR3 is CASSGTGTTLGI.

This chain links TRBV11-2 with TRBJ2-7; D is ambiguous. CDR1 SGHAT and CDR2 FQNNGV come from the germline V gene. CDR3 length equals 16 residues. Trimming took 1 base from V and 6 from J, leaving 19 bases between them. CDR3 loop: CASSLGLGMMAAEQYF. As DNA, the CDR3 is TGTGCCAGCAGCTTAGGATTAGGGATGATGGCAGCCGAGCAGTACTTC.

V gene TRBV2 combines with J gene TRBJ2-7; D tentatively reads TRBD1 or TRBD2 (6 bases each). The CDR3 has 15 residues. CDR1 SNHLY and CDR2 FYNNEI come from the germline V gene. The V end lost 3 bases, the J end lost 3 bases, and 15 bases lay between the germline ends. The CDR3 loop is CASSDYGEGGYEQYF. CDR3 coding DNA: TGTGCCAGCAGTGATTATGGTGAGGGGGGCTACGAGCAGTACTTC.

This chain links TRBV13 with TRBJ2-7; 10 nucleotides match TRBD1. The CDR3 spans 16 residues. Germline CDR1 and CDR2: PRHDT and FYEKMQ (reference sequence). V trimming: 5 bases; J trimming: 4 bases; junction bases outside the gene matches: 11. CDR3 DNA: TGTGCCAGCAGCCCTACGGACAGGGGGTATGGGTACGAGCAGTACTTC. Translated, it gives CASSPTDRGYGYEQYF.

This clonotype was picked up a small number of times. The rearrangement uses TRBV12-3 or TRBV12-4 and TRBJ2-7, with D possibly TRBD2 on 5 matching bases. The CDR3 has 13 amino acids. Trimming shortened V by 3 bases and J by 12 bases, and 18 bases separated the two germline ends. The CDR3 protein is CASSFGGLRDPYF. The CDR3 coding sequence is TGTGCCAGCAGTTTCGGCGGACTGAGGGATCCGTACTTC.

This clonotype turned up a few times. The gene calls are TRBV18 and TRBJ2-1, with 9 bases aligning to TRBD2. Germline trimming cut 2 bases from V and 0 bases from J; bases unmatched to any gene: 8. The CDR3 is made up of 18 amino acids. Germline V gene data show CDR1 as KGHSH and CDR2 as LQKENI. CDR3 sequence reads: CASSPILAGRSSYNEQFF. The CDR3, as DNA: TGTGCCAGCTCACCAATACTAGCGGGCCGGAGCTCCTACAATGAGCAGTTCTTC.

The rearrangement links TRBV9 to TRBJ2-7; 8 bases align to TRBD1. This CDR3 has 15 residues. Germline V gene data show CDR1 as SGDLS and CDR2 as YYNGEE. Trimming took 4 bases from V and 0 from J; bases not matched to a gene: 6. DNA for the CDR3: TGTGCCAGCAGCTCTTCCGGGACAGGCTCCTACGAGCAGTACTTC. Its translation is CASSSSGTGSYEQYF.

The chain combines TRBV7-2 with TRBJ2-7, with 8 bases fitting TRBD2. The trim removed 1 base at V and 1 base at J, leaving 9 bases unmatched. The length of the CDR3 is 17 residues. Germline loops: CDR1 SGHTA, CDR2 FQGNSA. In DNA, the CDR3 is TGTGCCAGCAGCTTAGGAGTGCCTAGCGGGCGATCCTACGAGCAGTACTTC. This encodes CASSLGVPSGRSYEQYF. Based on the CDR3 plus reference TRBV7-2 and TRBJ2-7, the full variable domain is GAGVSQSPSNKVTEKGKDVELRCDPISGHTALYWYRQSLGQGLEFLIYFQGNSAPDKSGLPSDRFSAERTGGSVSTLTIQRTQQEDSAVYLCASSLGVPSGRSYEQYFGPGTRLTVT.

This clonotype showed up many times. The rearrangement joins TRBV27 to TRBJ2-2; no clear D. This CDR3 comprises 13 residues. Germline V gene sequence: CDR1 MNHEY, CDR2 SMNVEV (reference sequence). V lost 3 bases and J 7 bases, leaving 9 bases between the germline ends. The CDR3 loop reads CASSFPTGGELFF. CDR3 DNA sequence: TGTGCCAGCAGTTTCCCAACCGGCGGGGAGCTGTTTTTT.

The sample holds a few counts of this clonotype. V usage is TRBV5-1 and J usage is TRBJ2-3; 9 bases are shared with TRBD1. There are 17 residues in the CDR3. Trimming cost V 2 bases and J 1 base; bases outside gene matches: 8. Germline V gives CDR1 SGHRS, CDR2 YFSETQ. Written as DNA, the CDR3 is TGCGCCAGCAGCTTCGCGGGACAGGGAGTGGGCACAGATACGCAGTATTTT. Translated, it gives CASSFAGQGVGTDTQYF.

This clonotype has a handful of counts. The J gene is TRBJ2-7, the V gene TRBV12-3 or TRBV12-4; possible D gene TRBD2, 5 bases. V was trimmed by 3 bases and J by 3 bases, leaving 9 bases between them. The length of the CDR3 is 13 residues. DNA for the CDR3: TGTGCCAGCAGTTTCGGGGATATCTACGAGCAGTACTTC. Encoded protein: CASSFGDIYEQYF.

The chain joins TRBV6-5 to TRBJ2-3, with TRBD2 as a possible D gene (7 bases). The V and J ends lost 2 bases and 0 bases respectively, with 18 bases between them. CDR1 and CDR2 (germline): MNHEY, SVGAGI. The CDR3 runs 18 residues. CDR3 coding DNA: TGTGCCAGCAGTTACACCTCGTCTCGGGGGGCCAGCACAGATACGCAGTATTTT. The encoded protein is CASSYTSSRGASTDTQYF.

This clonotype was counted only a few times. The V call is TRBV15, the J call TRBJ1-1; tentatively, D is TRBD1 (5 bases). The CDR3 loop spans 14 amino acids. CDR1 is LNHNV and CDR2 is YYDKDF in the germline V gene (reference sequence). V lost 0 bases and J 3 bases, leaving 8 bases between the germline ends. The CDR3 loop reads CATSRDLGDTEAFF. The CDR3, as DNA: TGTGCCACCAGCAGAGATCTGGGGGACACTGAAGCTTTCTTT.

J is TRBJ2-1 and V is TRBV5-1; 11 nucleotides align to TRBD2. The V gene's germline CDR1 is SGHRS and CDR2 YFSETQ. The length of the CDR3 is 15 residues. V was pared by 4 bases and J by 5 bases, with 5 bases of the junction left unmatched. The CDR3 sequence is CASSKGLADHNEQFF. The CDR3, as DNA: TGCGCCAGCAGCAAGGGACTAGCGGATCACAATGAGCAGTTCTTC. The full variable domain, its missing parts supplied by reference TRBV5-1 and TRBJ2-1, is KAGVTQTPRYLIKTRGQQVTLSCSPISGHRSVSWYQQTPGQGLQFLFEYFSETQRNKGNFPGRFSGRQFSNSRSEMNVSTLELGDSALYLCASSKGLADHNEQFFGPGTRLTVL.

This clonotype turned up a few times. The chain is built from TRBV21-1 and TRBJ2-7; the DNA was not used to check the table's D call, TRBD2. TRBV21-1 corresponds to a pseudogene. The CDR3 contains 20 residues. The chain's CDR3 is CASSKGGVAVPPFFSYEQYF. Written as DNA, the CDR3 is TGTGCCAGCAGCAAAGGGGGGGTGGCAGTCCCACCCTTCTTTTCCTACGAGCAGTACTTC.

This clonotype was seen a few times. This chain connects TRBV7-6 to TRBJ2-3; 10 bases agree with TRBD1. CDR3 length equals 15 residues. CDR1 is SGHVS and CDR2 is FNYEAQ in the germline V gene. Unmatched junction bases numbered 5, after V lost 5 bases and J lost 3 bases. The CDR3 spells CASSAGQGRTDTQYF. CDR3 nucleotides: TGTGCCAGCAGCGCGGGACAGGGGAGGACAGATACGCAGTATTTT.

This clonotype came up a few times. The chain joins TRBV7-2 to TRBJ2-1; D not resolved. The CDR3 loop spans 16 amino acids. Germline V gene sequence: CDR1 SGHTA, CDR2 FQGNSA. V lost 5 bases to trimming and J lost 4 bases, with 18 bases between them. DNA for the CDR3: TGTGCCAGCAGCCCTGAAGGGCGGAGTAGTTACAATGAGCAGTTCTTC. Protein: CASSPEGRSSYNEQFF.

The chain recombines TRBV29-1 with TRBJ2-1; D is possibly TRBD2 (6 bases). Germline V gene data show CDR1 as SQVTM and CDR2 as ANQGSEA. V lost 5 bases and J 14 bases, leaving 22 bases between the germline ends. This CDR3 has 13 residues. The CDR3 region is CSVLNSGPNAKFF. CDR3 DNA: TGCAGCGTTTTGAATAGCGGACCGAATGCGAAGTTCTTC.

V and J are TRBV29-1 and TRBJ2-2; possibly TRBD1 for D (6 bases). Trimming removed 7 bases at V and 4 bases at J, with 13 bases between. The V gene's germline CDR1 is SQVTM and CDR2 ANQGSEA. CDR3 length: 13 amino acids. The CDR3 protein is CSARDTATGELFF. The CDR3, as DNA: TGCAGCGCCCGGGACACAGCCACCGGGGAGCTGTTTTTT.